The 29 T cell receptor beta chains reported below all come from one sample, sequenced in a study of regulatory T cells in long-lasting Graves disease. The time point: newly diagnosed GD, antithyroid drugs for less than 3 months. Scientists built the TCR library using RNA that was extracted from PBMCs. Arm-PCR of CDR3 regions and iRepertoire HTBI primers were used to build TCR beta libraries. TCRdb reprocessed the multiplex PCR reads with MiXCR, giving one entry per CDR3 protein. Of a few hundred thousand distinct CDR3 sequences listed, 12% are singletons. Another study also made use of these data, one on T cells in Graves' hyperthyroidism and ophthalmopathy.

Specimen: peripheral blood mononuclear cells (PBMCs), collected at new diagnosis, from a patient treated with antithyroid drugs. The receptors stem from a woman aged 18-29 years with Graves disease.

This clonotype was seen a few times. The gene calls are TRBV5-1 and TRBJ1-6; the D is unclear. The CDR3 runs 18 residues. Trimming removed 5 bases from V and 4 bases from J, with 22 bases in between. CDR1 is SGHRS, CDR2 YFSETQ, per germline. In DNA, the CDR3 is TGCGCCAGCAGGATCATCTTTGGGCTGGCGGGTTATAATTCACCCCTCCACTTT. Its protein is CASRIIFGLAGYNSPLHF.

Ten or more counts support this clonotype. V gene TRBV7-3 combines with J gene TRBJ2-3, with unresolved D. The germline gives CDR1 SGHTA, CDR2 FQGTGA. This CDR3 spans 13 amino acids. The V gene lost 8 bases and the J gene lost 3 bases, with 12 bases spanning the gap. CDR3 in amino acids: CASRRDSTDTQYF. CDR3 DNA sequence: TGTGCCAGCCGGCGTGATTCGACAGATACGCAGTATTTT.

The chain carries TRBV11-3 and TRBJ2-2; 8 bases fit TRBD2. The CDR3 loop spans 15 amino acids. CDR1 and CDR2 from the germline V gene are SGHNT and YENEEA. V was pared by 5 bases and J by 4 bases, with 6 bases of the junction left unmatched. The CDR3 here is CASSPGAGGTGELFF. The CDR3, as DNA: TGTGCCAGCAGCCCCGGGGCGGGAGGCACCGGGGAGCTGTTTTTT.

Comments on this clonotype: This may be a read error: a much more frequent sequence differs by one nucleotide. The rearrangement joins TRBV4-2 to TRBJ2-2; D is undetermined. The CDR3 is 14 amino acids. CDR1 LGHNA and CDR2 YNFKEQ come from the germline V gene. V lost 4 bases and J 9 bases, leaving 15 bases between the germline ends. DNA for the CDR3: TGTGCCAGCAGCCCTTGGACCCTTCCCAGGGAGCTGTTTTTT. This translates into CASSPWTLPRELFF.

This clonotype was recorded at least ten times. The DNA of the CDR3 is TGTGCCAGCAGCAAGGACAAGGGCCTGGGGGCAGATACGCAGTATTTT. Amino acids: CASSKDKGLGADTQYF. The V gene is TRBV4-2, the J gene TRBJ2-3; D may match TRBD1 or TRBD2 (5 bases each). Germline assignment: CDR1 LGHNA and CDR2 YNFKEQ. This CDR3 is 16 amino acids long. Trimming cost V 5 bases and J 4 bases, with 19 bases left between them.

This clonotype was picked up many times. This chain's CDR3 is CASSFAGTPQEQPQHF. In nucleotides, the CDR3 is TGTGCCAGCAGTTTCGCGGGTACCCCCCAAGAGCAGCCCCAGCATTTT. This chain connects TRBV12-3 or TRBV12-4 to TRBJ1-5, with unresolved D. V lost 3 bases and J lost 7, with 19 bases in between. The CDR3 runs 16 residues.

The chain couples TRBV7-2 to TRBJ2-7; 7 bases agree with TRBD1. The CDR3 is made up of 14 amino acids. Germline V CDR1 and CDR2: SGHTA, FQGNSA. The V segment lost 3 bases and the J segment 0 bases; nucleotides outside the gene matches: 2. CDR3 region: CASSFWTGSYEQYV. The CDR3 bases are TGTGCCAGCAGCTTTTGGACAGGCTCCTACGAGCAGTACGTC.

The CDR3 DNA sequence: TGCGCCAGCAGCCCGCGGGACCCCGCAGAGACCCAGTACTTC. Translated, it gives CASSPRDPAETQYF. V is TRBV5-1 and J is TRBJ2-5; TRBD2 might be the D (6 bases). The germline V gene encodes CDR1 SGHRS and CDR2 YFSETQ. With 4 bases removed from V and 4 bases from J, the gap between germline ends came to 14 bases. This CDR3 has 14 residues.

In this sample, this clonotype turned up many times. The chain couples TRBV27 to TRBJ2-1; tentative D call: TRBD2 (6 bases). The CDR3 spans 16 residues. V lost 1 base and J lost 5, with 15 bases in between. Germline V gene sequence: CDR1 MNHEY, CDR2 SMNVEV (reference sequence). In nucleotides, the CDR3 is TGTGCCAGCAGTTTATACGGGGGAAGCTCGGACAATGAGCAGTTCTTC. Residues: CASSLYGGSSDNEQFF.

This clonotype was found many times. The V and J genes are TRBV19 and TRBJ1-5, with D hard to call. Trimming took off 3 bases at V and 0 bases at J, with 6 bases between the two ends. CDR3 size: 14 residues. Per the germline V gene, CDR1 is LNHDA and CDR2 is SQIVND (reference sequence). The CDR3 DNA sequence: TGTGCCAGTAGTATGACGAGTAGCAATCAGCCCCAGCATTTT. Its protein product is CASSMTSSNQPQHF.

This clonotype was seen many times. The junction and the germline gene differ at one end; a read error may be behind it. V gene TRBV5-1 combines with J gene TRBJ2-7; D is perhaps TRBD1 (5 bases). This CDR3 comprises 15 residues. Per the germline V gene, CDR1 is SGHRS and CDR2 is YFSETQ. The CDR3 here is CASSLAQGSFYEQYF. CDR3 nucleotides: TGTGCCAGCAGCTTGGCCCAGGGTAGTTTCTACGAGCAGTACTTC.

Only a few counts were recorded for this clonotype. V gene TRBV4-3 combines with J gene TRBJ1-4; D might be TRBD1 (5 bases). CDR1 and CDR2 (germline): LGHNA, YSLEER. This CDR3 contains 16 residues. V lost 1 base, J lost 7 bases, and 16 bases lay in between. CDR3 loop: CASSQGGNGRFEKLFF. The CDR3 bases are TGCGCCAGCAGCCAAGGGGGCAACGGACGCTTTGAAAAACTGTTTTTT.

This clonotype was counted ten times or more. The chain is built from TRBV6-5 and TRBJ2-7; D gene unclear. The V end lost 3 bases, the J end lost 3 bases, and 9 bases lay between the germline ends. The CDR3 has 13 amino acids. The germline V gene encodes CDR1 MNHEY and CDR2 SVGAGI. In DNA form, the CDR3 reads TGTGCCAGCAGTTATTGGGTCGACTACGAGCAGTACTTC. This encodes CASSYWVDYEQYF.

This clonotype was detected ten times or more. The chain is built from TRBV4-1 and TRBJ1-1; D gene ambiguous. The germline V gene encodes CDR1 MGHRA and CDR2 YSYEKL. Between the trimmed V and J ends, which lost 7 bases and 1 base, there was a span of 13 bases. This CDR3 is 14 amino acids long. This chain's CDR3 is CASNHQRANTEAFF. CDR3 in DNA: TGCGCCAGCAATCATCAAAGGGCGAACACTGAAGCTTTCTTT.

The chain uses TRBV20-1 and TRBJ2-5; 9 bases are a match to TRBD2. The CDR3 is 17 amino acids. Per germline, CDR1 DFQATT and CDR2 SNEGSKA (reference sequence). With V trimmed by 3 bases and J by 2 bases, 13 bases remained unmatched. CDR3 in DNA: TGCAGTGCTAGGGGGGGCGGAGCGGGGGGCCAACAAGAGACCCAGTACTTC. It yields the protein CSARGGGAGGQQETQYF.

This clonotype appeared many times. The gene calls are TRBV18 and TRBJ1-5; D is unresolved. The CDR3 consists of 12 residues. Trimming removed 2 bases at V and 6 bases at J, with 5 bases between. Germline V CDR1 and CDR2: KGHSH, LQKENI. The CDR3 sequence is CASSPSSQPQHF. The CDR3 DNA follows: TGTGCCAGCTCACCAAGTAGTCAGCCCCAGCATTTT.

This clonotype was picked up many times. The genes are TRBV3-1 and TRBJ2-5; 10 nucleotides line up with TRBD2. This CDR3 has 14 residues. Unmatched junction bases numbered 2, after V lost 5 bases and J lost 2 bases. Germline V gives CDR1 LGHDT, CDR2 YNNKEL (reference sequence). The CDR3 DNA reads TGTGCCAGCAGCTCACTAGCGGGGCAAGAGACCCAGTACTTC. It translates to CASSSLAGQETQYF.

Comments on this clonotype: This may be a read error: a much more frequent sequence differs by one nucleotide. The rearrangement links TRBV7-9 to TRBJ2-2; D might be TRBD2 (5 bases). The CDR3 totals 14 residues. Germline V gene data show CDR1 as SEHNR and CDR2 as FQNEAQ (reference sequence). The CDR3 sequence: CVSSQEGGTGELFF. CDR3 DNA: TGTGTCAGCAGCCAAGAAGGAGGTACCGGGGAGCTGTTTTTT.

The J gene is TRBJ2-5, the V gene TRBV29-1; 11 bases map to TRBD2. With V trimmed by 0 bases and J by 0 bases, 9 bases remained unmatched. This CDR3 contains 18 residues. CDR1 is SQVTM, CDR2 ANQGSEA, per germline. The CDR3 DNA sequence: TGCAGCGTTGAAGATCTAGTAGCGGGAGGGCGTAACCAAGAGACCCAGTACTTC. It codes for CSVEDLVAGGRNQETQYF.

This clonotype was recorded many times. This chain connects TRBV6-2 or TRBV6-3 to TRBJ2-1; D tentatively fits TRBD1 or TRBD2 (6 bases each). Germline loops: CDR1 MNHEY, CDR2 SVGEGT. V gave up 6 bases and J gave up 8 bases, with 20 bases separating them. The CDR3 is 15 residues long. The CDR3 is CASSSYGGRFHEQFF. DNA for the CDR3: TGTGCCAGCAGCAGCTATGGGGGGCGTTTCCATGAGCAGTTCTTC.

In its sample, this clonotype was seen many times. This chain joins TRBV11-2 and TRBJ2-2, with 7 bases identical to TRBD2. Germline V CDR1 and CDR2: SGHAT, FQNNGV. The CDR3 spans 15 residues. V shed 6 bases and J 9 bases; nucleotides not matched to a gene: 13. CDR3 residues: CASSPGTTRIWELFF. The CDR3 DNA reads TGTGCCAGCAGTCCCGGGACTACTCGTATATGGGAGCTGTTTTTT.

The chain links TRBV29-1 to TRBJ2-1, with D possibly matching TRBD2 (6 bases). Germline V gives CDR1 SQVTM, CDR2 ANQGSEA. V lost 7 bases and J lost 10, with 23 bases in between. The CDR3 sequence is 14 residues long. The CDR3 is CSATWGYKEGEQFF. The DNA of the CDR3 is TGCAGCGCCACGTGGGGCTACAAGGAGGGCGAGCAGTTCTTC.

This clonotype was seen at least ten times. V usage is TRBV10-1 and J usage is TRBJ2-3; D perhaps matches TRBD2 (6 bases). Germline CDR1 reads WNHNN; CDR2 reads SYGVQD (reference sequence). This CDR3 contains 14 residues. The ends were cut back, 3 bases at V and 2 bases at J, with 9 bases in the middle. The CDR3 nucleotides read TGCGCCAGCAGTGAAAGCGGGCCCACAGATACGCAGTATTTT. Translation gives CASSESGPTDTQYF.

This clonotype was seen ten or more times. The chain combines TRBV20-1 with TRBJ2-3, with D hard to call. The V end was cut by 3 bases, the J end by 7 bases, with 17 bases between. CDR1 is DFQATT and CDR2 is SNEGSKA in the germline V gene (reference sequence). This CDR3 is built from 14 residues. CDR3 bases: TGCAGTGCTAGGACCTTCGGGCTGACGTATACGCAGTATTTT. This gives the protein CSARTFGLTYTQYF.

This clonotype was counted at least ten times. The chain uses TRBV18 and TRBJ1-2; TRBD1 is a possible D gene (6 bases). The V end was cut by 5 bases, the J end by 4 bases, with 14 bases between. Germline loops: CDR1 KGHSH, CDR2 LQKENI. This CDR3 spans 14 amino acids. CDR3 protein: CASSEETGSYGYTF. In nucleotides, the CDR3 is TGTGCCAGCTCAGAAGAGACAGGTTCCTATGGCTACACCTTC.

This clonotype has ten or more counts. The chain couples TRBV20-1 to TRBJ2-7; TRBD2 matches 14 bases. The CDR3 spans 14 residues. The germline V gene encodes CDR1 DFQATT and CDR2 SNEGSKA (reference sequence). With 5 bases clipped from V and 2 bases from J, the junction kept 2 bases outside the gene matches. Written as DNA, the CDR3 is TGCAGTGCTTGGGGACTAGCGGGAGCCTACGAGCAGTACTTC. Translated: CSAWGLAGAYEQYF.

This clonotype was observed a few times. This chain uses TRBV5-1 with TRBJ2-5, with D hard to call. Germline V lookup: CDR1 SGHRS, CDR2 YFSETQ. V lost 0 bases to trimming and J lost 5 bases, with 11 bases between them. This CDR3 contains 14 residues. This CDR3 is CASSLGVGLETQYF. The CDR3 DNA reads TGCGCCAGCAGCTTGGGAGTGGGATTGGAGACCCAGTACTTC.

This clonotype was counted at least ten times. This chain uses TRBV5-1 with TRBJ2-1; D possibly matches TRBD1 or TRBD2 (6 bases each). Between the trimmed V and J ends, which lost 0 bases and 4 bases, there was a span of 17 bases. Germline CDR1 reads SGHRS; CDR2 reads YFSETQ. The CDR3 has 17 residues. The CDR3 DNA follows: TGCGCCAGCAGCTTGGCGGGGGACATATTTTTGTACAATGAGCAGTTCTTC. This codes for CASSLAGDIFLYNEQFF.

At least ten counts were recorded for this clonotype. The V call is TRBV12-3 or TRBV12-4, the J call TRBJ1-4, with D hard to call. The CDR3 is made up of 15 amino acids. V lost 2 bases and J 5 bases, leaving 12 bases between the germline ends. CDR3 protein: CASSLWAGRNEKLFF. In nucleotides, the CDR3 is TGTGCCAGCAGTTTATGGGCAGGAAGAAATGAAAAACTGTTTTTT.